This T cell receptor (beta chain) was retrieved from a study of OX40 agonist ivuxolimab in advanced cancers. The overall study: Enrollees could have had prior anti-PD-1, anti-PD-L1 or anti-CTLA-4 therapy, which around 43% had received.

In regard to this clone: Its specificity is not known. Other DNA sequences in the same sample also yield this CDR3.

Trimming shortened V by 2 bases and J by 0 bases, and 5 bases separated the two germline ends. The CDR3 length is 14 residues. Germline V gene lookup returns CDR1 MNHEY and CDR2 SVGAGI. Only in-frame clones appear in the TCRdb table, and some are missing; sequencing was by immunoSEQ multiplex PCR. This table has some 74,000 clones, about 92% appearing once. General study points: At doses 0.1 to 3.0 mg/kg, CD4+ and CD8+ clones expanded. People who partly responded at 0.1-3.0 mg/kg had some of the least clonal expansion seen.

This clonotype was sampled from an adult with an advanced solid tumor such as melanoma, head and neck, liver or kidney cancer. The specimen was CD4+ or CD8+ T cells sorted from blood, collected in a trial of the OX40 agonist ivuxolimab. The chain combines TRBV6-5 with TRBJ1-5; D uncertain. CDR3 bases: TGTGCCAGCAGTTACAGTTATAGCAATCAGCCCCAGCATTTT. Protein: CASSYSYSNQPQHF.